The source of this TCR beta chain is a study of T cell changes during pregnancy in multiple sclerosis. The assay was immunoSEQ multiplex PCR, and TCRdb's table has in-frame clones only and misses some. The data show approximately 40,000 clones, 88% seen once. V was trimmed by 6 bases and J by 9 bases, leaving 15 bases between them. The CDR3 covers 14 residues. The germline V gene encodes CDR1 SNHLY and CDR2 FYNNEI. The input for sequencing was CD4+ T cells from peripheral blood mononuclear cells, taken in the first trimester of pregnancy. This chain links TRBV2 with TRBJ2-6; D call uncertain. The receptor was isolated from a female donor with multiple sclerosis, enrolled in a pregnancy study. CDR3 in amino acids: CASRTNPGVNVLTF. CDR3 coding DNA: TGTGCCAGCAGGACAAACCCAGGCGTCAACGTCCTGACTTTC.